This TCR beta chain was identified in a study of beta chain features in type 1 diabetes. Notes on the study in general: The analysis here could not establish whether HLA type shapes TCRB rearrangement. PCR may have favored shorter templates equally in patients and controls. Cells carrying high TCR expression could end up over-represented when cDNA is sequenced.

Reverse transcribing all isolated RNA meant expressed TCRB transcripts were sequenced. Measured with immunoSEQ multiplex PCR; TCRdb has only the in-frame clones, and not every one. The sample holds almost 350,000 clones; roughly 8% are singletons and the top ten take roughly 0.44%. The CDR3 has 13 amino acids. V gave up 4 bases and J gave up 6 bases, with 10 bases separating them. CDR1 SGHTA and CDR2 FQGTGA come from the germline V gene. A remark on this clone: Its antigen remains unidentified.

This chain uses TRBV7-3 with TRBJ2-1, with D hard to call. The source of this sequence is a woman under 30 in good health. Sequencing input: central memory CD4+ T cells from blood. Here the CDR3 reads CASSSPPSNEQFF. CDR3 bases: TGTGCCAGCAGCTCCCCGCCCAGCAATGAGCAGTTCTTC.